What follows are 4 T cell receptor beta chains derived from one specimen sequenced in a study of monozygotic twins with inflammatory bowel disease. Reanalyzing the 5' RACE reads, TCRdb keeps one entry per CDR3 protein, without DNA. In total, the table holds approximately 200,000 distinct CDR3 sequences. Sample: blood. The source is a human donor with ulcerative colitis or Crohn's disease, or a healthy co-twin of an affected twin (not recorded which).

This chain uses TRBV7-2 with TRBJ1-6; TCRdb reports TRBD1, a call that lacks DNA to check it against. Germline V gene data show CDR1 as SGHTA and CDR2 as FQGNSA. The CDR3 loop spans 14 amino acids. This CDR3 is CASSLNPRGSPLHF.

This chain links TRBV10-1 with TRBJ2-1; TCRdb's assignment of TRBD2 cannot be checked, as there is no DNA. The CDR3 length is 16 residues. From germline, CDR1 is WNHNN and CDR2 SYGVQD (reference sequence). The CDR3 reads CASPHRLEGTDNEQFF.

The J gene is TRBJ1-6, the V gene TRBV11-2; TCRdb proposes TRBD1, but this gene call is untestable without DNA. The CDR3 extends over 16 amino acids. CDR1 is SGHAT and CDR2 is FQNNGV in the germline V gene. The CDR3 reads CASSLIGGPHNSPLHF. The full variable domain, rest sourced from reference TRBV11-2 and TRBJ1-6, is EAGVAQSPRYKIIEKRQSVAFWCNPISGHATLYWYQQILGQGPKLLIQFQNNGVVDDSQLPKDRFSAERLKGVDSTLKIQPAKLEDSAVYLCASSLIGGPHNSPLHFGNGTRLTVT.

The CDR3 protein is CASSLMVDPRLNYGYTF. The chain is built from TRBV7-6 and TRBJ1-2. The V gene's germline CDR1 is SGHVS and CDR2 FNYEAQ. This CDR3 spans 17 amino acids.